This TCR beta chain was sequenced during a study of CD8 T cells in ankylosing spondylitis. This CDR3 contains 13 residues. Losses at the gene ends were 6 bases for V and 8 bases for J; bases not matched to a gene: 9. Germline V lookup: CDR1 WSHSY, CDR2 SAAADI. Study-wide results and caveats: Ankylosing spondylitis blood seemed to carry a telltale TCR beta motif made of under ten highly homologous variants. Significant enrichment of disease-linked clones was reportedly seen in matched ankylosing spondylitis synovial fluid. Disease-associated clonotypes exhibited CD8+ identity and were relatively infrequent in peripheral blood.

By quantitative 5'-RACE with molecular barcodes, the TCR beta libraries were made. TCRdb recomputed calls from the 5' RACE reads with MiXCR, one row per CDR3 protein. The sample comprises some 220,000 distinct CDR3 sequences, over 9.5% of which are singletons, and about 2.5% rests with the top ten. This clonotype was seen repeatedly, ten times or more. Its antigen remains unknown. This TCR came from a male donor with ankylosing spondylitis or in good health (not recorded which). The sequenced material came from blood, either unsorted or a sorted T cell fraction (not recorded which). V and J are TRBV10-2 and TRBJ1-2, with 7 nucleotides matching TRBD1. DNA for the CDR3: TGCGCCAGCAGCGAGGGACAGAGTTACGGCTACACCTTC. It encodes CASSEGQSYGYTF.